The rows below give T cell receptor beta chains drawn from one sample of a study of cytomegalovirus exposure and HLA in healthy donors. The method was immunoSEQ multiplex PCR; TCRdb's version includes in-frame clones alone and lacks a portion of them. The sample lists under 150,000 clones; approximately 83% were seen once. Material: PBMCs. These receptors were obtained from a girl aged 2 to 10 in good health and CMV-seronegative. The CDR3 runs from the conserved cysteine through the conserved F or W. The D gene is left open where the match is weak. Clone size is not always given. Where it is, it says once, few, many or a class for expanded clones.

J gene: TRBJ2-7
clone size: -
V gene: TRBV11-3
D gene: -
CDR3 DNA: TGTGCCAGCAGCTTAGGTCGCATGCTTGGGCACGAGCAGTACTTC
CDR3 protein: CASSLGRMLGHEQYF

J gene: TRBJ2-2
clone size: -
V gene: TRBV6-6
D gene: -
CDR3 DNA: TGTGCCAGCAGTTACACCGGCCGGGGCACCGGGGAGCTGTTTTTT
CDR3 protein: CASSYTGRGTGELFF

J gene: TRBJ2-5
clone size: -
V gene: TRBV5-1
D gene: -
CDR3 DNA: TGCGCCAGCAGTTGGGTCCAGGGTGACCAAGAGACCCAGTACTTC
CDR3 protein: CASSWVQGDQETQYF

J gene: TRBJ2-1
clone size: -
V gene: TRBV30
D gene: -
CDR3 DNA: TGTGCCTGGAGTGGCCAGGGGAGGGTCAATGAGCAGTTCTTC
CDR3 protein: CAWSGQGRVNEQFF

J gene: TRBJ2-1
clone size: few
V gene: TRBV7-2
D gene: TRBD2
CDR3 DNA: TGTGCCAGCAGCTTAGAGGCTAGCGGGAGCTACAATGAGCAGTTCTTC
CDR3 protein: CASSLEASGSYNEQFF

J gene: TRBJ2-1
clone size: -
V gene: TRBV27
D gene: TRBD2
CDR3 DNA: TGTGCCAGCAGTTTATTGCTAGCGGGATATGGTGAGCAGTTCTTC
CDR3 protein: CASSLLLAGYGEQFF

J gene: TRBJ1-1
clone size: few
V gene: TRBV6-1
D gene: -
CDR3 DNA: TGTGCCAGCAGCAAGGGAGAGAACACTGAAGCTTTCTTT
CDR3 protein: CASSKGENTEAFF

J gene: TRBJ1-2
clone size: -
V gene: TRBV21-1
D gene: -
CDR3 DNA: TGTGCCAGCAGCAAAGGCCGGTCTGGCTATGGCTACACCTTC
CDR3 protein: CASSKGRSGYGYTF

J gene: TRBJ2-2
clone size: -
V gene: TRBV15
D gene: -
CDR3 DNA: TGTGCCACCAGAGAAATCCTGGAGGTGGCCGGGGAGCTGTTTTTT
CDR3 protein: CATREILEVAGELFF

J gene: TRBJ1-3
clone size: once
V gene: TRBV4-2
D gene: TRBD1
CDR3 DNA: TGTGCCAGCAGCAGGGGGGACAGGGCTTCTGGAAACACCATATATTTT
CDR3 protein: CASSRGDRASGNTIYF

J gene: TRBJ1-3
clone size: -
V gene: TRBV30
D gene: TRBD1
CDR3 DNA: TGTGCCTGGATTCGCAGGCCATGGACAGGCGAGGCTGGAAACACCATATATTTT
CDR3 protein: CAWIRRPWTGEAGNTIYF

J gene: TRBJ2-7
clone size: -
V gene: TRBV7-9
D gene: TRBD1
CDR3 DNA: TGTGCCAGCAGCGCTTTCCAGGGGGCGCAGGACGAGCAGTACTTC
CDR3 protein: CASSAFQGAQDEQYF

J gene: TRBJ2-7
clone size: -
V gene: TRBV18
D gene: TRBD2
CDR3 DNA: TGTGCCAGCTCACCGACTAGCGGGGCCGCCTACGAGCAGTACTTC
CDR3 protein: CASSPTSGAAYEQYF

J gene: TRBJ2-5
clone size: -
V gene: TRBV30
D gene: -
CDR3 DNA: TGTGCCTGGAGTGTTCGAGGGCTTAATTCGGGTGCCCAGTACTTC
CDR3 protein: CAWSVRGLNSGAQYF

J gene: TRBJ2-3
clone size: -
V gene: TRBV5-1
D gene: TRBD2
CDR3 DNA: TGCGCCAGCAGCTTGGCCATTCTAGCGGGAGACACAGATACGCAGTATTTT
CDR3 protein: CASSLAILAGDTDTQYF

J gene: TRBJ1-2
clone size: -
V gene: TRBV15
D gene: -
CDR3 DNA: TGTGCCACCAGCAGAGGTACTAGCAGGGTAGGCCCTAAAGGCTATGGCTACACCTTC
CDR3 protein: CATSRGTSRVGPKGYGYTF

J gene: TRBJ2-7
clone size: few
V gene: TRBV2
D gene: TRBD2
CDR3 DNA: TGTGCCAGCAGTGAAAAGGCGACACTCCTAGCGGACCCCTACGAGCAGTACTTC
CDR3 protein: CASSEKATLLADPYEQYF

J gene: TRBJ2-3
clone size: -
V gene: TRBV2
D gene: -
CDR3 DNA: TGTGCCAGCAGGTCCGGCGGGACTAGCACAGATACGCAGTATTTT
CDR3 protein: CASRSGGTSTDTQYF

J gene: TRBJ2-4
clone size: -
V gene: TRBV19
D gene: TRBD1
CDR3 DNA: TGTGCCAGTAGTATTTCGACAGGACAGGGCGCAGCCAAAAACATTCAGTACTTC
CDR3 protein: CASSISTGQGAAKNIQYF

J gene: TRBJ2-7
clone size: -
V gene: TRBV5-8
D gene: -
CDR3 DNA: TGTGCCAGCAGCTTCTACGAGCAGTACTTC
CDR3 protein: CASSFYEQYF

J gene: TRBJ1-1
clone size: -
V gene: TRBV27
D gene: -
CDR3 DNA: TGTGCCAGCAGTATGGTCGGGGGCACTGAAGCTTTCTTT
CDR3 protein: CASSMVGGTEAFF

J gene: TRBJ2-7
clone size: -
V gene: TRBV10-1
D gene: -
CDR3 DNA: TGCGCCAGCAGTGAGTCGCGGGGGCTCCACGAGCAGTACTTC
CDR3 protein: CASSESRGLHEQYF